The T cell receptor beta chain described here comes from a study of T cells in Graves' hyperthyroidism and ophthalmopathy. At least ten counts were recorded for this clonotype. TCR beta CDR3 regions were amplified from RNA. Initially, a first-round RT-PCR of the TCR CDR3 employed the HTBI primer set. From the multiplex PCR reads, TCRdb called clonotypes with MiXCR, one entry per CDR3 protein. The sample holds around 450,000 distinct CDR3 sequences; around 15% are singletons and the top ten take less than 6.5%. It was uncontrolled infection, other autoimmune disease, pregnancy or lactation that excluded patients. Clinical symptoms, serum thyroxine and TRAb, thyroid ultrasound and orbital computed tomography together formed the diagnostic basis. Fresh peripheral blood, under 13 ml, was the source of the PBMCs. CDR3 length: 15 residues. The junction had 11 bases not matched to a gene; V was cut back by 4 bases and J by 5 bases. Germline assignment: CDR1 DFQATT and CDR2 SNEGSKA (reference sequence).

This chain uses TRBV20-1 with TRBJ2-7; TRBD2 matches at 10 bases. Sequencing used blood. This TCR came from a woman between 18 and 30 years old with Graves' hyperthyroidism. For the CDR3, the DNA is TGCAGTGCTACACATAGCGGGAGGAGCCGCGACGAGCAGTACTTC. It is translated as CSATHSGRSRDEQYF.